This T cell receptor (beta chain) was sequenced in a study of shared clonotypes between healthy human individuals. On the study more broadly: Plates per donor: three CD4 naive, three CD4 memory, two CD8 naive, one CD8 memory. Study-level findings and limits: Roughly 5% of naive CD4 clonotypes were common to a few donors.

Concerning this clone itself: Its antigen is as yet unknown.

Those who donated, Caucasian adults without exception, all lived in Nashville, Tennessee. Using immunoSEQ multiplex PCR, the repertoire was profiled, and TCRdb retains in-frame clones only, with some absent. The sample has 2 million to 3 million clones, 80% to 95% seen once. From germline, CDR1 is ENHRY and CDR2 SYGVKD. The CDR3 is made up of 16 amino acids. V was cut by 3 bases and J by 2 bases, with 15 bases left in between. The specimen was naive CD4+ T cells from PBMCs. Documented subset: CD45RA+ positively selected. This chain connects TRBV10-3 to TRBJ2-3; D is possibly TRBD1 or TRBD2 (5 bases each). The TCR originated in a man between 18 and 35 years old in good health. Some clones in this sample may be carry-over from other donors' samples. Here the CDR3 DNA reads TGTGCCATCAGTGATTCCGGGGCTGGGTACACAGATACGCAGTATTTT. Protein product: CAISDSGAGYTDTQYF.